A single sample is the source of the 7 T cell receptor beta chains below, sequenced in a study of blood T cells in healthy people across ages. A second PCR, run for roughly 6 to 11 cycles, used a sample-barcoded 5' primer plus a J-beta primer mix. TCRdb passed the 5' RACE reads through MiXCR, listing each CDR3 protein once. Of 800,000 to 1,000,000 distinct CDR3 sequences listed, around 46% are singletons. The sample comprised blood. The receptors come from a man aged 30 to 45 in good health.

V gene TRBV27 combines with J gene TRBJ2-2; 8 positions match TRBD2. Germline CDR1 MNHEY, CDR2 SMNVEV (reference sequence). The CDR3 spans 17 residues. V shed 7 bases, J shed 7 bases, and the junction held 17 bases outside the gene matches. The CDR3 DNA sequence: TGTGCCAGCACCCGGGAGGGAGTAAGACTCGGGAACGGGGAGCTGTTTTTT. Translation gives CASTREGVRLGNGELFF.

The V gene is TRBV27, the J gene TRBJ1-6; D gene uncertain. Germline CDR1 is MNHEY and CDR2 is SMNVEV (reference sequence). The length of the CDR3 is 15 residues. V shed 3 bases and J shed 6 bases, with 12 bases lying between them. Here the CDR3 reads CASSFLGRGNSPLHF. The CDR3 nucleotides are TGTGCCAGCAGTTTCCTCGGACGGGGTAATTCACCCCTCCACTTT.

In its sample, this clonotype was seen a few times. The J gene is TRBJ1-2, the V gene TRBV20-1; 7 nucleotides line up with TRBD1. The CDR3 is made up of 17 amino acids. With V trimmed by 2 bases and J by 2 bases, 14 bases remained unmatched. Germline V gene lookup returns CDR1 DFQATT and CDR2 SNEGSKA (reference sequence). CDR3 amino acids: CSARPNQGGGGNYGYTF. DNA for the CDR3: TGCAGTGCTAGACCAAACCAGGGGGGGGGGGGGAACTATGGCTACACCTTC.

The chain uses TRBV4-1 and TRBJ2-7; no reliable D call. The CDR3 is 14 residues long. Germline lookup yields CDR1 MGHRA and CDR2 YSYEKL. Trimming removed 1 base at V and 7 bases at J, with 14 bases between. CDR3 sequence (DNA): TGCGCCAGCAGCCAAGGCTATCGGAACAATGAGCAGTACTTC. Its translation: CASSQGYRNNEQYF.

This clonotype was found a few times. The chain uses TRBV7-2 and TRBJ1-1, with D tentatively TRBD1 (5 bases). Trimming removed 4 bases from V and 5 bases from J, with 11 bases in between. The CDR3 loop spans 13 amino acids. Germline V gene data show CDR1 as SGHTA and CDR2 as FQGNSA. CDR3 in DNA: TGTGCCAGCAGCTCTGCTGAGGGGACTGAAGCTTTCTTT. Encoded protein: CASSSAEGTEAFF. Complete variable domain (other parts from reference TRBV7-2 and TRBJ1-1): GAGVSQSPSNKVTEKGKDVELRCDPISGHTALYWYRQSLGQGLEFLIYFQGNSAPDKSGLPSDRFSAERTGGSVSTLTIQRTQQEDSAVYLCASSSAEGTEAFFGQGTRLTVV.

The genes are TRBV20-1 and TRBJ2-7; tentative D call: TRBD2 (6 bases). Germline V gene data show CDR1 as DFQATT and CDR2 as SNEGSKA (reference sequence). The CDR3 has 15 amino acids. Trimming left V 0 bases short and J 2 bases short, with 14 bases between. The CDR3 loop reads CSARDLTGETYEQYF. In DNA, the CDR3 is TGCAGTGCTAGAGACTTGACGGGGGAGACCTACGAGCAGTACTTC.

CDR3: CSAREGPGVNEKLFF. The CDR3 DNA is TGCAGTGCTAGGGAGGGGCCGGGTGTTAATGAAAAACTGTTTTTT. This chain connects TRBV20-1 to TRBJ1-4, with a tentative D call TRBD1 (5 bases). Trimming removed 3 bases from V and 4 bases from J, with 15 bases in between. Germline CDR1 is DFQATT and CDR2 is SNEGSKA (reference sequence). The CDR3 runs to 15 residues.